The clone carrying this T cell receptor (beta chain) was detected a few times. Generated by immunoSEQ multiplex PCR, the TCRdb table keeps only in-frame clones and is missing some. The sample holds some 180,000 clones, about three quarters seen once. These data originate in a study of blood T cell repertoires in COVID-19. The clonotype was recovered from a woman between 50 and 59 years old with active or convalescent COVID-19. Specimen: peripheral blood.

This CDR3 reads CASSHSSGSNEQFF. The CDR3 bases are TGTGCCAGCAGCCACTCTAGCGGGAGCAATGAGCAGTTCTTC. The rearrangement uses TRBV5-5 and TRBJ2-1, with 10 positions matching TRBD2. CDR3 size: 14 residues. From germline, CDR1 is SGHKS and CDR2 YYEKEE (reference sequence). The J segment lost 6 bases and the V segment lost 4 bases, leaving 4 bases of the junction unmatched.